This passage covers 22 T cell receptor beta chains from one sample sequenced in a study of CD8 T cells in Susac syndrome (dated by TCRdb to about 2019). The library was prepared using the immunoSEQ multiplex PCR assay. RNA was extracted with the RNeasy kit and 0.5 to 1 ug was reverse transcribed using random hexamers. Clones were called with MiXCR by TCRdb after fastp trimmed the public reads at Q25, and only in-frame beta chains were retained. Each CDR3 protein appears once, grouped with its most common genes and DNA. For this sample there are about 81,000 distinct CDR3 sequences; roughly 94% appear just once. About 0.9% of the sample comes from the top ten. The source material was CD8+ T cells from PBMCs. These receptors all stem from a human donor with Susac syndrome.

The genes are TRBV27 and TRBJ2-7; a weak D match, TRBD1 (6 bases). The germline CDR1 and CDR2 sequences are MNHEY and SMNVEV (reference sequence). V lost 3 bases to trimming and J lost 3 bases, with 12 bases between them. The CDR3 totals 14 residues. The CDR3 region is CASSFSGAGYEQYF. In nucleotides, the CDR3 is TGTGCCAGCAGTTTCTCAGGGGCTGGCTACGAGCAGTACTTC.

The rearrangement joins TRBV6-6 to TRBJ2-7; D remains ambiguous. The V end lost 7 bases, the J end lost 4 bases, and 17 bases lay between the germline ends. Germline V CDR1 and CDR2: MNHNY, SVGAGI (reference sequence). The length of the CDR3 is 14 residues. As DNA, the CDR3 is TGTGCCAGCATTGGTGGTGAACAAGGGTACGAGCAGTACTTC. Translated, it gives CASIGGEQGYEQYF.

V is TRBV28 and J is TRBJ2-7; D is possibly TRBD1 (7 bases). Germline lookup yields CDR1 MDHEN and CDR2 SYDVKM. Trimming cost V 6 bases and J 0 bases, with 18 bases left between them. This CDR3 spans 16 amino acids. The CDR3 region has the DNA TGTGCCAGCAGCCGTAATACAGGGGACTCCTCCTACGAGCAGTACTTC. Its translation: CASSRNTGDSSYEQYF.

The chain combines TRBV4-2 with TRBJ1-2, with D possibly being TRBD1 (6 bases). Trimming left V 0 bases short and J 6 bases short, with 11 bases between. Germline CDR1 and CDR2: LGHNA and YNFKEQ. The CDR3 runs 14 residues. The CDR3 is CASSQEGQPDGYTF. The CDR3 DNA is TGTGCCAGCAGCCAAGAAGGACAGCCCGATGGCTACACCTTC.

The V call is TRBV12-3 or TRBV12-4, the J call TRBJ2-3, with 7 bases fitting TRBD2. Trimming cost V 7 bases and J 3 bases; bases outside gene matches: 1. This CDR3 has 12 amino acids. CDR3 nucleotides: TGTGCCAGCACCGGGAGGACAGATACGCAGTATTTT. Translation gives CASTGRTDTQYF.

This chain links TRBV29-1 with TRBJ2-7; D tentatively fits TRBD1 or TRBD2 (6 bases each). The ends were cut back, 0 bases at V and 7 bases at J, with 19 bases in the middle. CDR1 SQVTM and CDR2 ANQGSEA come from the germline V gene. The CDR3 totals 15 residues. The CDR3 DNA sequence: TGCAGCGTTGAAGAAACAGGGAGGTCGGCGGGAGAGCAGTACTTC. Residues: CSVEETGRSAGEQYF.

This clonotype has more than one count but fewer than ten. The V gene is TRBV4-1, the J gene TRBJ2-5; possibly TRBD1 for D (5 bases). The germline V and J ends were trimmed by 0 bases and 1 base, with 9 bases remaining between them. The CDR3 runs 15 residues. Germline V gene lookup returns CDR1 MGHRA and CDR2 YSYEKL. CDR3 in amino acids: CASSQDMGPQETQYF. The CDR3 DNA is TGCGCCAGCAGCCAAGATATGGGGCCCCAAGAGACCCAGTACTTC.

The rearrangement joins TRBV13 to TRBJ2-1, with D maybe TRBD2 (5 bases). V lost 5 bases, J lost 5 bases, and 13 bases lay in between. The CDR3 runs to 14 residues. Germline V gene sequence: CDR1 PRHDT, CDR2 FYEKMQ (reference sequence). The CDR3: CASSTWEMHNEQFF. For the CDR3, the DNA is TGTGCCAGCAGCACCTGGGAGATGCACAATGAGCAGTTCTTC.

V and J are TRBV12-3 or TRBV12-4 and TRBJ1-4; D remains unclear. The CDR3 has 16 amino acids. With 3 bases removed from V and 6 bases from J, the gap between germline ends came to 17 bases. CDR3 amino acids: CASSFGLGEEDEKLFF. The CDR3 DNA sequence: TGTGCCAGCAGTTTTGGTCTCGGGGAGGAGGATGAAAAACTGTTTTTT.

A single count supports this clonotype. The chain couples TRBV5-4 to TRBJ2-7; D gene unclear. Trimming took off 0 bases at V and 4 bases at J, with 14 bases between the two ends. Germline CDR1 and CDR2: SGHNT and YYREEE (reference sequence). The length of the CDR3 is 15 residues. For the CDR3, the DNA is TGTGCCAGCAGCTTGGTGCAAGGGCTGGATTACGAGCAGTACTTC. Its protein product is CASSLVQGLDYEQYF.

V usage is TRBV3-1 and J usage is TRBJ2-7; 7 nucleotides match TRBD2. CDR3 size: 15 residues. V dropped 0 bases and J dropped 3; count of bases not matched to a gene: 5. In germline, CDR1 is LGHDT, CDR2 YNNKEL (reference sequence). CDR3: CASSQDQLADYEQYF. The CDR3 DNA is TGTGCCAGCAGCCAAGACCAGCTAGCGGACTACGAGCAGTACTTC.

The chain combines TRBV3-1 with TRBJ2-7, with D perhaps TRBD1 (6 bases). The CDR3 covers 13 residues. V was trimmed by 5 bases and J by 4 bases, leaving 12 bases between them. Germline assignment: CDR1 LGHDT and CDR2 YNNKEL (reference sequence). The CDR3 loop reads CASSSSDRYEQYF. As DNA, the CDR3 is TGTGCCAGCAGCTCATCGGACAGATACGAGCAGTACTTC.

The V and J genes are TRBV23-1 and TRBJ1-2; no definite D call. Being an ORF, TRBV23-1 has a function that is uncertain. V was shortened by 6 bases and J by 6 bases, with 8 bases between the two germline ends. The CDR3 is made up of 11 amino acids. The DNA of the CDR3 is TGCGCCAGCAGCCCCAGAGATGGCTACACCTTC. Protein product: CASSPRDGYTF.

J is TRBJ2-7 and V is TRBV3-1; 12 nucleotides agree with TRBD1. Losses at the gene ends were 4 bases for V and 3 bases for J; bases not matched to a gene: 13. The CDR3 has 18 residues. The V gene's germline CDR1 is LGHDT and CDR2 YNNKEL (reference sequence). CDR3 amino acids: CASSPWGTGGVFGYEQYF. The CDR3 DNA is TGTGCCAGCAGCCCTTGGGGGACAGGGGGCGTTTTCGGCTACGAGCAGTACTTC.

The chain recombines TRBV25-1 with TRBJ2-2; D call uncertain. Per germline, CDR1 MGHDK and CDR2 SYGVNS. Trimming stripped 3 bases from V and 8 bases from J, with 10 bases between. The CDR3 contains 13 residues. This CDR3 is CASSDNWHGELFF. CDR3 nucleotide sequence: TGTGCCAGCAGTGACAACTGGCATGGGGAGCTGTTTTTT.

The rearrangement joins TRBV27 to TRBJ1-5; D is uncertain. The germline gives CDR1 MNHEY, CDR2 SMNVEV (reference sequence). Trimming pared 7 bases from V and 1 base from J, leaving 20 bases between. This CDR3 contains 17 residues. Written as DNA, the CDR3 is TGTGCCAGCATGGCGCGTGCCGATCTCAGCAGCAATCAGCCCCAGCATTTT. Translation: CASMARADLSSNQPQHF.

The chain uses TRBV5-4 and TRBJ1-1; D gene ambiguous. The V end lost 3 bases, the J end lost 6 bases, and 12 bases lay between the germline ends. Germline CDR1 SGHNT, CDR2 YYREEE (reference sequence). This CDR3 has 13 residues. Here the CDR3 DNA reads TGTGCCAGCAGCTGGCCGGGGATGCCTGAAGCTTTCTTT. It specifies CASSWPGMPEAFF.

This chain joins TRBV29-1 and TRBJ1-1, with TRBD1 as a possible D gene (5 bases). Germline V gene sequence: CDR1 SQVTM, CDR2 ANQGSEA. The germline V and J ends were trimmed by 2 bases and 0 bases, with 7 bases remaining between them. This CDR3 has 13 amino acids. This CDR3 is CSVEWGLNTEAFF. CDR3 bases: TGCAGCGTTGAATGGGGGTTGAACACTGAAGCTTTCTTT.

DNA of the CDR3: TGTGCCAGCAGCTTAGATATAGAGGCTCGGCAAAGCAATCAGCCCCAGCATTTT. Its protein product is CASSLDIEARQSNQPQHF. The gene calls are TRBV7-8 and TRBJ1-5, with D unresolved. The CDR3 runs 18 residues. Deletions cut 1 base from V and 1 base from J, with 17 bases between. Per germline, CDR1 SGHVS and CDR2 FQNEAQ.

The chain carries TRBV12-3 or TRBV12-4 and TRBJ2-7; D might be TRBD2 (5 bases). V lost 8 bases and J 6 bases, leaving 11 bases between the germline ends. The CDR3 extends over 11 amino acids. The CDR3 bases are TGTGCCAGCGGAGGTGTTGCCGAGCAGTACTTC. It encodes CASGGVAEQYF.

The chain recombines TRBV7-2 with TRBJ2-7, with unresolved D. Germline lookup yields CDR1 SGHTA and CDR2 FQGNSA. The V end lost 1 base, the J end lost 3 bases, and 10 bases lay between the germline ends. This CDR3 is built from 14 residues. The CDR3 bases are TGTGCCAGCAGCTTAGGGGGTCTTATCTACGAGCAGTACTTC. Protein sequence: CASSLGGLIYEQYF.

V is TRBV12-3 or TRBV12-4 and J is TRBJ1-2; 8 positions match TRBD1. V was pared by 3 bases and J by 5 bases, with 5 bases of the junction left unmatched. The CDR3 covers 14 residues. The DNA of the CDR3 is TGTGCCAGCAGTTTCTCAGGGGGCCGATATGGCTACACCTTC. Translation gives CASSFSGGRYGYTF.